The T cell receptor (beta chain) described here comes from a study of T cells in localized non-small cell lung cancer. The CDR3 is 14 amino acids. The germline V gene has CDR1 LGHNA and CDR2 YSLEER. V lost 4 bases to trimming and J lost 5 bases, with 14 bases between them. Worth noting for this clone: Its target is not known.

Study-wide results and caveats: Heterogeneity within the tumor remains possible, as just one region underwent sequencing. Tumor trailed uninvolved adjacent lung in T cell clonality, which peaked there.

The repertoire was sequenced with immunoSEQ multiplex PCR; TCRdb's copy has only in-frame clones and lacks some. The sample includes tens of thousands of clones, roughly 90% of them seen just once. This sequence originates from a woman aged 35-75 years with stage I lung adenocarcinoma. This sequence joins TRBV4-3 and TRBJ2-5; D assignment may be TRBD1 or TRBD2 (6 bases each). The source material was peripheral blood, sampled before any cancer treatment. The CDR3 loop is CASSPGRGGETQYF. CDR3 nucleotides: TGCGCCAGCAGCCCCGGCCGAGGGGGGGAGACCCAGTACTTC.